A single sample gave rise to the 22 T cell receptor beta chains below, sequenced in a study of blood T cell repertoires in COVID-19. The data were produced by immunoSEQ multiplex PCR, yet TCRdb's version contains in-frame clones alone and is incomplete. The sample lists 350,000 to 400,000 clones, 75% to 90% seen once, with more than 0.8% in the top ten. The sample comprised PBMCs or T cells enriched from blood (not recorded which). All receptors come from a man aged 18 to 30 who had recovered from COVID-19.

The chain combines TRBV5-1 with TRBJ1-1, with D perhaps matching TRBD1 (5 bases). V lost 2 bases and J 1 base, leaving 18 bases between the germline ends. The CDR3 contains 17 residues. Per germline, CDR1 SGHRS and CDR2 YFSETQ. The CDR3 region has the DNA TGCGCCAGCAGCTTTATTGGCTCCAGGGTCACGAACACTGAAGCTTTCTTT. This encodes CASSFIGSRVTNTEAFF.

CDR3 loop: CAITQGTGRNTIYF. The CDR3 region has the DNA TGTGCCATCACCCAAGGGACAGGCAGGAACACCATATATTTT. The genes are TRBV10-3 and TRBJ1-3; TRBD1 matches 8 bases. Germline V gene lookup returns CDR1 ENHRY and CDR2 SYGVKD. J was trimmed by 7 bases and V by 7 bases; bases with no gene match: 9. The CDR3 spans 14 residues.

The rearrangement joins TRBV6-5 to TRBJ1-1, with 9 positions matching TRBD1. The CDR3 covers 15 residues. Per germline, CDR1 MNHEY and CDR2 SVGAGI. V was clipped by 6 bases and J by 2 bases; unmatched bases: 7. The CDR3 loop is CASSLDRGRNTEAFF. The CDR3 DNA is TGTGCCAGCAGCCTGGACAGGGGACGAAACACTGAAGCTTTCTTT.

The genes are TRBV6-1 and TRBJ1-2, with TRBD1 identical over 7 bases. Germline CDR1 MNHNS, CDR2 SASEGT. J was trimmed by 3 bases and V by 1 base; bases with no gene match: 8. CDR3 length: 16 residues. The CDR3 nucleotides are TGTGCCAGCAGTGAAGAGCATGACAGGGCCTACTATGGCTACACCTTC. This sequence encodes CASSEEHDRAYYGYTF.

This chain uses TRBV7-9 with TRBJ1-5; 7 bases map to TRBD1. This CDR3 has 15 residues. Germline lookup yields CDR1 SEHNR and CDR2 FQNEAQ (reference sequence). V lost 5 bases to trimming and J lost 6 bases; unmatched junction nucleotides: 10. The CDR3 DNA reads TGTGCCAGCAGCAAAACACAGGGGAAAGGTCAGCCCCAGCATTTT. Its protein is CASSKTQGKGQPQHF.

The genes are TRBV24-1 and TRBJ2-1; 7 bases align to TRBD2. With V trimmed by 6 bases and J by 8 bases, 6 bases remained unmatched. This CDR3 region has 13 residues. Germline V CDR1 and CDR2: KGHDR, SFDVKD. DNA of the CDR3: TGTGCCACCAGTATGGCGGGGGTGGATGAGCAGTTCTTC. Translated: CATSMAGVDEQFF.

The genes are TRBV18 and TRBJ1-1, with a possible D match to TRBD1 (6 bases). The germline V gene encodes CDR1 KGHSH and CDR2 LQKENI. V lost 6 bases, J lost 7 bases, and 15 bases lay in between. The length of the CDR3 is 13 residues. The CDR3 DNA reads TGTGCCAGCTCGCTCAGGGGTGGAGATGAAGCTTTCTTT. It is translated as CASSLRGGDEAFF.

V gene TRBV5-4 combines with J gene TRBJ2-4, with 15 positions matching TRBD2. Trimming at V came to 4 bases and at J to 7 bases, leaving 3 bases not matched to a gene. Germline CDR1 reads SGHNT; CDR2 reads YYREEE (reference sequence). CDR3 length equals 15 residues. Written as DNA, the CDR3 is TGTGCCAGCAGCAGAGGGACTAGCGGGGGGAACATTCAGTACTTC. It codes for CASSRGTSGGNIQYF.

This CDR3 reads CASSKRLAGQSYEQYF. CDR3 nucleotides: TGTGCCAGCAGCAAACGACTAGCCGGGCAATCCTACGAGCAGTACTTC. This chain uses TRBV11-2 with TRBJ2-7; TRBD2 matches 7 bases. V dropped 5 bases and J dropped 1; count of bases not matched to a gene: 11. The CDR3 totals 16 residues. The germline gives CDR1 SGHAT, CDR2 FQNNGV.

V usage is TRBV10-3 and J usage is TRBJ2-7; D unresolved. Germline V CDR1 and CDR2: ENHRY, SYGVKD. Trimming stripped 4 bases from V and 2 bases from J, with 18 bases between. The CDR3 runs 16 residues. CDR3 loop: CAISGGKSRATYEQYF. DNA of the CDR3: TGTGCCATCAGTGGAGGCAAGTCGAGAGCCACCTACGAGCAGTACTTC.

J is TRBJ1-6 and V is TRBV19; 7 positions agree with TRBD1. V shed 4 bases and J 7 bases; nucleotides not matched to a gene: 7. There are 15 residues in the CDR3. Per the germline V gene, CDR1 is LNHDA and CDR2 is SQIVND (reference sequence). The CDR3, as DNA: TGTGCCAGTAGTACGCGACAGGGTGGGAATTCACCCCTCCACTTT. Translated, it gives CASSTRQGGNSPLHF.

The sample holds one count of this clone. The rearrangement uses TRBV5-1 and TRBJ2-7; a weak D match, TRBD1 (6 bases). This CDR3 is 16 amino acids long. With 4 bases removed from V and 2 bases from J, the gap between germline ends came to 19 bases. CDR1 and CDR2 (germline): SGHRS, YFSETQ. The CDR3 loop is CASSQTLGTQTYEQYF. The CDR3 region has the DNA TGCGCCAGCAGCCAGACACTCGGGACACAGACCTACGAGCAGTACTTC.

This sequence joins TRBV19 and TRBJ2-6; TRBD1 is a possible D gene (5 bases). V dropped 5 bases and J dropped 1 base, with 9 bases sitting between them. This CDR3 has 15 residues. Germline CDR1 LNHDA, CDR2 SQIVND (reference sequence). The CDR3, as DNA: TGTGCCAGTAGTCCCCGACAGTCTGGGGCCAACGTCCTGACTTTC. As protein: CASSPRQSGANVLTF.

This chain connects TRBV24-1 to TRBJ2-2, with a weak D call TRBD1 (6 bases). This CDR3 contains 17 residues. V lost 0 bases to trimming and J lost 0 bases, with 10 bases between them. Germline CDR1 KGHDR, CDR2 SFDVKD. The CDR3 spells CATSDLTGTTNTGELFF. DNA for the CDR3: TGTGCCACCAGTGATTTGACCGGGACAACGAACACCGGGGAGCTGTTTTTT.

The genes are TRBV18 and TRBJ1-1, with unresolved D. The germline gives CDR1 KGHSH, CDR2 LQKENI. V shed 3 bases and J shed 0 bases, with 11 bases lying between them. The CDR3 consists of 15 residues. This CDR3 reads CASSPGTELNTEAFF. The CDR3, as DNA: TGTGCCAGCTCACCCGGAACAGAGTTGAACACTGAAGCTTTCTTT.

V and J are TRBV3-1 (or the pseudogene TRBV3-2) and TRBJ1-6; 8 positions agree with TRBD1. Per the germline V gene, CDR1 is LGHDT and CDR2 is YNNKEL (reference sequence). The V gene end was trimmed by 4 bases and the J gene end by 9 bases; junction bases not matched to a gene: 5. The CDR3 has 14 residues. CDR3 amino acids: CASSRQGAASPLHF. The CDR3 DNA is TGTGCCAGCAGCCGCCAGGGGGCGGCTTCACCCCTCCACTTT.

The table lists this clone with many counts. V and J are TRBV24-1 and TRBJ2-2, with 9 bases identical to TRBD1. From germline, CDR1 is KGHDR and CDR2 SFDVKD. The CDR3 has 14 residues. The junction had 4 bases not matched to a gene; V was cut back by 7 bases and J by 5 bases. In nucleotides, the CDR3 is TGTGCCACCAGCATGACAGGGGGGACCGGGGAGCTGTTTTTT. Translated: CATSMTGGTGELFF.

Only one count was recorded for this clone. The CDR3 region is CASSQDRAWTEAFF. Written as DNA, the CDR3 is TGTGCCAGCAGCCAGGACAGGGCGTGGACTGAAGCTTTCTTT. The chain links TRBV4-2 to TRBJ1-1; TRBD1 aligns across 8 bases. The germline CDR1 and CDR2 sequences are LGHNA and YNFKEQ. V shed 3 bases and J 5 bases; nucleotides not matched to a gene: 5. The CDR3 loop spans 14 amino acids.

The rearrangement uses TRBV7-9 and TRBJ1-4; 10 nucleotides align to TRBD1. Germline CDR1 reads SEHNR; CDR2 reads FQNEAQ (reference sequence). The V gene end was trimmed by 5 bases and the J gene end by 10 bases; junction bases not matched to a gene: 7. This CDR3 region has 14 residues. CDR3 bases: TGTGCCAGCAGCCACCGGGACAGGGGATCAAAACTGTTTTTT. It specifies CASSHRDRGSKLFF.

This clone was recorded once. V gene TRBV4-3 combines with J gene TRBJ1-4, with TRBD1 as a possible D gene (5 bases). CDR1 and CDR2 from the germline V gene are LGHNA and YSLEER. V was pared by 0 bases and J by 7 bases, with 15 bases between. The CDR3 totals 16 residues. DNA for the CDR3: TGCGCCAGCAGCCAAGATAAGGCAGGGTCGGGTGAAAAACTGTTTTTT. Amino acid sequence: CASSQDKAGSGEKLFF.

The rearrangement joins TRBV23-1 to TRBJ1-1, with a possible D match to TRBD1 (5 bases). TRBV23-1 is placed among ORFs of uncertain function. The CDR3 is made up of 14 amino acids. V was clipped by 0 bases and J by 5 bases, with 10 bases between them. In nucleotides, the CDR3 is TGCGCCAGCAGTCAATCGGGGGGGGTTACTGAAGCTTTCTTT. Translating it yields CASSQSGGVTEAFF.

V and J are TRBV27 and TRBJ1-2; D remains unclear. Germline CDR1 and CDR2: MNHEY and SMNVEV (reference sequence). The V end lost 0 bases, the J end lost 5 bases, and 16 bases lay between the germline ends. This CDR3 is built from 16 residues. Here the CDR3 DNA reads TGTGCCAGCAGTTTATCGGTCTCCGCAGAAATATATGGCTACACCTTC. This sequence encodes CASSLSVSAEIYGYTF.